A single sample gave rise to the 4 T cell receptor beta chains below, sequenced in a study of T cell responses to AZD1222 COVID-19 vaccine. Using immunoSEQ multiplex PCR, the repertoire was profiled, and TCRdb retains in-frame clones only, with some absent. The data show 160,000 or so clones, with approximately 90% seen just once and 4% to 5.5% held by the top ten. Sequencing was performed on peripheral blood, taken on day 0 of AZD1222 vaccination. The receptor source for this set is an adult in good health.

This clone was recorded once. The chain combines TRBV5-1 with TRBJ2-5; 7 nucleotides match TRBD1. V lost 0 bases, J lost 5 bases, and 4 bases stayed unmatched. The CDR3 loop spans 14 amino acids. Germline lookup yields CDR1 SGHRS and CDR2 YFSETQ. The CDR3 sequence is CASSLEGGGETQYF. The CDR3 coding sequence is TGCGCCAGCAGCTTGGAAGGGGGCGGTGAGACCCAGTACTTC. The full variable domain, in which reference TRBV5-1 and TRBJ2-5 provide the parts outside the CDR3, is KAGVTQTPRYLIKTRGQQVTLSCSPISGHRSVSWYQQTPGQGLQFLFEYFSETQRNKGNFPGRFSGRQFSNSRSEMNVSTLELGDSALYLCASSLEGGGETQYFGPGTRLLVL.

CDR3 sequence: CASSLGGQGGNEQYF. CDR3 nucleotide sequence: TGTGCCAGCAGCTTAGGGGGACAGGGAGGTAACGAGCAGTACTTC. This chain links TRBV7-2 with TRBJ2-7, with 9 nucleotides matching TRBD1. V lost 1 base, J lost 5 bases, and 6 bases stayed unmatched. Germline V gene lookup returns CDR1 SGHTA and CDR2 FQGNSA. CDR3 length: 15 amino acids.

V gene TRBV7-8 combines with J gene TRBJ1-4; 9 nucleotides match TRBD1. Germline values: CDR1 SGHVS, CDR2 FQNEAQ. Trimming cost V 5 bases and J 7 bases; bases outside gene matches: 8. This CDR3 is 15 amino acids long. The CDR3, as DNA: TGTGCCAGCAGCGTAGGTTGGGGACAGGGTGAAAAACTGTTTTTT. This sequence encodes CASSVGWGQGEKLFF. Drawing the rest from reference TRBV7-8 and TRBJ1-4, the complete variable domain is GAGVSQSPRYKVAKRGQDVALRCDPISGHVSLFWYQQALGQGPEFLTYFQNEAQLDKSGLPSDRFFAERPEGSVSTLKIQRTQQEDSAVYLCASSVGWGQGEKLFFGSGTQLSVL.

The chain has TRBV18 and TRBJ2-3, with D unclear. Germline assignment: CDR1 KGHSH and CDR2 LQKENI. V was clipped by 2 bases and J by 4 bases, with 7 bases between them. This CDR3 contains 13 residues. The CDR3 sequence: CASSPALADTQYF. Here the CDR3 DNA reads TGTGCCAGCTCACCAGCGCTGGCAGATACGCAGTATTTT.